A selection of T cell receptor beta chains follows, all from one sample in a study of blood T cell repertoires in COVID-19. The data were produced by immunoSEQ multiplex PCR, yet TCRdb's version contains in-frame clones alone and is incomplete. The sample contains a few hundred thousand clones, nearly 90% of which appear only once. Sequencing was done on a sample of PBMCs or T cells enriched from blood (not recorded which). The receptors were sampled from a woman in her thirties who had recovered from COVID-19. Each CDR3 is given with its conserved first and last residue. A D gene is named only where the DNA matches it firmly. Size is omitted from some rows. Given values are once, few, many or a class for expanded clones.

J: TRBJ2-7
size: NA
V: TRBV6-5
D: TRBD2
DNA: TGTGCCAGCAGTTACAGTGAAGCGGGGAGCTCCTACGAGCAGTACTTC
CDR3: CASSYSEAGSSYEQYF

J: TRBJ2-2
size: NA
V: TRBV5-1
D: NA
DNA: TGCGCCAGCAGCCATTCCGGGGCTAGCGATAACACCGGGGAGCTGTTTTTT
CDR3: CASSHSGASDNTGELFF

J: TRBJ2-6
size: NA
V: TRBV5-1
D: NA
DNA: TGCGCCAGCAGCTTCACAGGGAACGGGGCCAACGTCCTGACTTTC
CDR3: CASSFTGNGANVLTF

J: TRBJ2-5
size: NA
V: TRBV11-3
D: TRBD1
DNA: TGTGCCAGCAGCTTGGGACAGGCAGAGACAGAGACCCAGTACTTC
CDR3: CASSLGQAETETQYF

J: TRBJ1-4
size: NA
V: TRBV5-1
D: TRBD1
DNA: TGCGCCAGCAGTTGGCGGACAGGGATGGATGAAAAACTGTTTTTT
CDR3: CASSWRTGMDEKLFF

J: TRBJ2-1
size: NA
V: TRBV27
D: NA
DNA: TGTGCCAGCAGTTCCTCCGCGGGACTTTTTCTTGAGCAGTTCTTC
CDR3: CASSSSAGLFLEQFF

J: TRBJ2-7
size: NA
V: TRBV11-2
D: TRBD2
DNA: TGTGCCAGCAGCTCGGTGGGGGGAGGGCCTATTTACTTC
CDR3: CASSSVGGGPIYF

J: TRBJ1-2
size: NA
V: TRBV15
D: TRBD1
DNA: TGTGCCACCAGGCTGACAGGGGTTGACTATGGCTACACCTTC
CDR3: CATRLTGVDYGYTF

J: TRBJ2-5
size: once
V: TRBV6-2/TRBV6-3
D: TRBD2
DNA: TGTGCCAGCAGTTACCCACTAGGACTAGCGGGGGTTTTCCAAGAGACCCAGTACTTC
CDR3: CASSYPLGLAGVFQETQYF

J: TRBJ2-1
size: NA
V: TRBV19
D: NA
DNA: TGTGCCAGTAGTATAGGGTCGGGGTATGAGCAGTTCTTC
CDR3: CASSIGSGYEQFF

J: TRBJ2-1
size: NA
V: TRBV6-2/TRBV6-3
D: NA
DNA: TGTGCCAGCAGTCGAAATACAGGGCACTCCTACAATGAGCAGTTCTTC
CDR3: CASSRNTGHSYNEQFF

J: TRBJ1-5
size: NA
V: TRBV24-1
D: NA
DNA: TGTGCCACCAGTGACCAAGGCGGTCAGCCCCAGCATTTT
CDR3: CATSDQGGQPQHF

J: TRBJ1-2
size: NA
V: TRBV29-1
D: NA
DNA: TGCAGCGTTTTGGGGACGGGACAAACCAACTTC
CDR3: CSVLGTGQTNF

J: TRBJ2-7
size: NA
V: TRBV10-3
D: NA
DNA: TGTGCCATCAGTTGGGGAGGCCTATCCTACGAGCAGTACTTC
CDR3: CAISWGGLSYEQYF

J: TRBJ2-7
size: NA
V: TRBV10-3
D: NA
DNA: TGTGCCATTAGGACAGAGCCCTACGAGCAGTACTTC
CDR3: CAIRTEPYEQYF

J: TRBJ2-3
size: NA
V: TRBV5-1
D: TRBD2
DNA: TGCGCCAGCAGCTGGGGACTAGCGGGAGGAGACACTAGCACAGATACGCAGTATTTT
CDR3: CASSWGLAGGDTSTDTQYF

J: TRBJ2-3
size: NA
V: TRBV28
D: TRBD2
DNA: TGTGCCAGCAGTAGGACTAGCGGGAGGTCAGATACGCAGTATTTT
CDR3: CASSRTSGRSDTQYF

J: TRBJ2-1
size: NA
V: TRBV2
D: NA
DNA: TGTGCCAGCGGACGGACAGTAAGTGAGCAGTTCTTC
CDR3: CASGRTVSEQFF

J: TRBJ2-7
size: few
V: TRBV5-8
D: NA
DNA: TGTGCCAGCAGCCTAACTTACTTGGAGCAGTACTTC
CDR3: CASSLTYLEQYF

J: TRBJ2-7
size: NA
V: TRBV27
D: NA
DNA: TGTGCCAGCAGTTTGGCGGGGTCAGTCTACGAGCAGTACTTC
CDR3: CASSLAGSVYEQYF